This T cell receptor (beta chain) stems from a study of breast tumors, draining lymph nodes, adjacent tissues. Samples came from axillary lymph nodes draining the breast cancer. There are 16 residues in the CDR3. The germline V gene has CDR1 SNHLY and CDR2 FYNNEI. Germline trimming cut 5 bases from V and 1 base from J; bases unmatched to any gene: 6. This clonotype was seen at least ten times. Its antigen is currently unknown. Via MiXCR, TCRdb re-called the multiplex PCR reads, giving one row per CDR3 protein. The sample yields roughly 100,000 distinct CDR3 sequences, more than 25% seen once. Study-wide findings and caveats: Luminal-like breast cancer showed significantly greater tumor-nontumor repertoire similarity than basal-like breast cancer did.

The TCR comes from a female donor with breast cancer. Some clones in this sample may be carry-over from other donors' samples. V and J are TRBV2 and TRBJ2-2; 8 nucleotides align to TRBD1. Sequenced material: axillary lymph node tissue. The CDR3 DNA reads TGTGCCAGCAGTCGACAGGGGCTAAAGAACACCGGGGAGCTGTTTTTT. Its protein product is CASSRQGLKNTGELFF.